This TCR beta chain came from a study of long-term antiretroviral therapy in people with HIV. Whole-study results and caveats: Blood obtained between about 2003 and 2018 may reflect older ART regimens. Before ART, certain clones expanded, and these dominated the repertoire at all time points. Controls had broader CDR3 length ranges than HIV repertoires did.

With regard to this clone: Its target is not known.

Every single participant having HIV got treatment inside the United States. Sequencing relied on immunoSEQ assay v3.0, run at survey level. TCRdb's copy holds only in-frame clones and misses some; the assay was immunoSEQ multiplex PCR. This sample has 25,000 to 35,000 clones; 90% to 95% occur once, and the top ten carry less than 3%. Germline values: CDR1 WNHNN, CDR2 SYGVQD (reference sequence). The germline V and J ends were trimmed by 4 bases and 5 bases, with 7 bases remaining between them. The CDR3 is 12 residues long. The sample here was unsorted PBMCs, taken around 7.4 years after starting antiretroviral therapy. V gene TRBV10-1 combines with J gene TRBJ2-3; D gene unclear. This clonotype was sampled from a man aged 50-59 years with HIV. DNA of the CDR3: TGCGCCAGCAGTGTTCCCGGAGATACGCAGTATTTT. Amino acids: CASSVPGDTQYF.